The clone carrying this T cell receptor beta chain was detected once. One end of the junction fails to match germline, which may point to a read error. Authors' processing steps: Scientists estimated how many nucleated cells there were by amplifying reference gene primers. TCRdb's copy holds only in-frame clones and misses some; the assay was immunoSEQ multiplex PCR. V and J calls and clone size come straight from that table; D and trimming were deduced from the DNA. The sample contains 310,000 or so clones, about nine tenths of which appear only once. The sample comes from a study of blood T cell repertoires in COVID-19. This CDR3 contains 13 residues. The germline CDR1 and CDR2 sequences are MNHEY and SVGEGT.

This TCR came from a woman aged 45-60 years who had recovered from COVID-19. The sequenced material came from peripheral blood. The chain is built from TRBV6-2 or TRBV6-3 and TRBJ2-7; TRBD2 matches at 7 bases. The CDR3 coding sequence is TGTGCCACCAGTAGCGGGTTTTCTCCCGAGCAGTACTTC. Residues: CATSSGFSPEQYF.